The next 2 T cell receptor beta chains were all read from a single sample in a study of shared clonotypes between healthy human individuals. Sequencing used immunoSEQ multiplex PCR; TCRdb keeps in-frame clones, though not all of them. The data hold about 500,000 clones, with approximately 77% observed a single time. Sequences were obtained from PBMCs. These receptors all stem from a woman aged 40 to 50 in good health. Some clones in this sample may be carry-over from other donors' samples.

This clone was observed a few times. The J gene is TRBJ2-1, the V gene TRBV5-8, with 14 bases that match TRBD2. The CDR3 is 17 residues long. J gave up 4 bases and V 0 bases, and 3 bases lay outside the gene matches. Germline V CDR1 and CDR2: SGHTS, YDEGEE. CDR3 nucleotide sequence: TGTGCCAGCAGCTTGGACTGGACTAGCGGGAGGTACAATGAGCAGTTCTTC. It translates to CASSLDWTSGRYNEQFF. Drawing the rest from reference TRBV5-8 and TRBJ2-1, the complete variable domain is EAGVTQSPTHLIKTRGQQATLRCSPISGHTSVYWYQQALGLGLQFLLWYDEGEERNRGNFPPRFSGRQFPNYSSELNVNALELEDSALYLCASSLDWTSGRYNEQFFGPGTRLTVL.

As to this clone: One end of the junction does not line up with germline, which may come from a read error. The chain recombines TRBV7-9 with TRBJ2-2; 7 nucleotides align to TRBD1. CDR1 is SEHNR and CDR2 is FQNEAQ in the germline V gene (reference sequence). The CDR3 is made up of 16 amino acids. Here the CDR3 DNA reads TGTGCCAGCAGCTTACTCGGCAGGGGGAACACCGGGGAGCTGCTTTTT. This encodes CASSLLGRGNTGELLF. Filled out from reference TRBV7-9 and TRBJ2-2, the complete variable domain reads DTGVSQNPRHKITKRGQNVTFRCDPISEHNRLYWYRQTLGQGPEFLTYFQNEAQLEKSRLLSDRFSAERPKGSFSTLEIQRTEQGDSAMYLCASSLLGRGNTGELLFGEGSRLTVL.